Here is one TCR beta chain with its context. Its matching antigen is unknown. The sample is drawn from a study of shared clonotypes between healthy human individuals. Findings and limits, study-wide: What limited the represented genetic and exposure-history diversity was the small number of donors.

The germline gives CDR1 SGHVS, CDR2 FNYEAQ. This CDR3 is built from 16 residues. Trimming cost V 1 base and J 1 base, with 14 bases left between them. Spread over ten immunoSEQ deep assay plates, unsorted PBMC DNA underwent sequencing. Under the authors' procedure: Quality scores were absent from the junction-only immunoSEQ sequences, so filtering differed. Assay: immunoSEQ multiplex PCR; the TCRdb copy retains only in-frame clones and omits some. From that table come the V and J calls and clone size; the DNA was used to work out D and trimming. The sample lists around 500,000 clones, roughly 85% occurring once. All donors were Caucasian adults living in Nashville, Tennessee.

The source material was PBMCs. This receptor was identified in a woman aged 40 to 50 in good health. Some clones in this sample may be carry-over from other donors' samples. The V gene is TRBV7-6, the J gene TRBJ2-7, with no clear D. CDR3 DNA: TGTGCCAGCAGCTTAGGCCTGGGCGGCTCTTCCTACGAGCAGTACTTC. Translated, it gives CASSLGLGGSSYEQYF.